Listed here are 31 T cell receptor beta chains from one sample, sequenced in a study of T cell responses to AZD1222 COVID-19 vaccine. The data were produced by immunoSEQ multiplex PCR, yet TCRdb's version contains in-frame clones alone and is incomplete. The data hold 150,000 to 200,000 clones, with 85% to 95% observed a single time. The sequences come from peripheral blood, collected on day 0 of AZD1222 vaccination. The source is an adult in good health.

This rearrangement joins TRBV19 to TRBJ1-4; D not certain. Germline V gene sequence: CDR1 LNHDA, CDR2 SQIVND (reference sequence). There are 13 residues in the CDR3. The germline V and J ends were trimmed by 6 bases and 4 bases, with 9 bases remaining between them. CDR3: CASRGNRNEKLFF. The CDR3 region has the DNA TGTGCCAGTAGGGGGAACCGTAATGAAAAACTGTTTTTT.

The rearrangement links TRBV15 to TRBJ2-5; D possibly corresponds to TRBD2 (6 bases). The CDR3 is 15 residues long. Trimming removed 1 base at V and 5 bases at J, with 14 bases between. Germline CDR1 reads LNHNV; CDR2 reads YYDKDF (reference sequence). The CDR3 coding sequence is TGTGCCACCAGCAGAGTAATACTAGCAGTGGAGACCCAGTACTTC. Translation: CATSRVILAVETQYF.

This sequence joins TRBV28 and TRBJ1-2, with D perhaps matching TRBD1 (6 bases). Germline V gene sequence: CDR1 MDHEN, CDR2 SYDVKM. CDR3 length: 13 amino acids. Trimming removed 6 bases from V and 7 bases from J, with 15 bases in between. The CDR3 region has the DNA TGTGCCAGCAGCCAACAGGGTACGGGTGGCTACACCTTC. Protein: CASSQQGTGGYTF.

This chain uses TRBV3-1 (or the pseudogene TRBV3-2) with TRBJ1-2, with TRBD1 matching over 8 bases. CDR3 length equals 12 residues. CDR1 LGHDT and CDR2 YNNKEL come from the germline V gene (reference sequence). Trimming removed 6 bases from V and 8 bases from J; junction bases left unmatched: 5. The CDR3 region is CASRRTGSGYTF. The DNA of the CDR3 is TGTGCCAGCAGAAGGACAGGGTCCGGCTACACCTTC.

On this clone: In the same sample, other DNA sequences code for this CDR3. The gene calls are TRBV6-4 and TRBJ2-3; weak D call: TRBD1 (5 bases). Germline V gene sequence: CDR1 MRHNA, CDR2 SNTAGT. The germline V and J ends were trimmed by 9 bases and 2 bases, with 12 bases remaining between them. CDR3 length equals 13 residues. The DNA of the CDR3 is TGTGCCAGTGGGGCAGGGCACACAGATACGCAGTATTTT. Its translation: CASGAGHTDTQYF.

The V call is TRBV5-6, the J call TRBJ1-2; 7 nucleotides align to TRBD1. Germline assignment: CDR1 SGHDT and CDR2 YYEEEE. V shed 4 bases and J 0 bases; nucleotides not matched to a gene: 12. This CDR3 has 17 amino acids. The CDR3 DNA follows: TGTGCCAGCAGCCGCCGGGGACAGCTCCTCTCTAACTATGGCTACACCTTC. Encoded protein: CASSRRGQLLSNYGYTF.

The chain recombines TRBV7-9 with TRBJ2-7; D tentatively reads TRBD1 or TRBD2 (5 bases each). V was clipped by 1 base and J by 7 bases, with 8 bases between them. Germline assignment: CDR1 SEHNR and CDR2 FQNEAQ (reference sequence). The CDR3 consists of 12 residues. CDR3 residues: CASSLEWGEQYF. The CDR3 DNA reads TGTGCCAGCAGCTTAGAGTGGGGGGAGCAGTACTTC.

This rearrangement joins TRBV5-1 to TRBJ2-2; no clear D gene. Trimming pared 0 bases from V and 4 bases from J, leaving 10 bases between. The CDR3 has 15 amino acids. Germline assignment: CDR1 SGHRS and CDR2 YFSETQ. The CDR3 region has the DNA TGCGCCAGCAGCTTGGAGTCCCTAATCACCGGGGAGCTGTTTTTT. Its protein product is CASSLESLITGELFF. The variable domain in full, with the rest retrieved from reference TRBV5-1 and TRBJ2-2, is KAGVTQTPRYLIKTRGQQVTLSCSPISGHRSVSWYQQTPGQGLQFLFEYFSETQRNKGNFPGRFSGRQFSNSRSEMNVSTLELGDSALYLCASSLESLITGELFFGEGSRLTVL.

The V call is TRBV30, the J call TRBJ1-4; D is unresolved. The CDR3 is 15 amino acids. The V end was cut by 5 bases, the J end by 2 bases, with 15 bases between. Germline values: CDR1 GTSNPN, CDR2 SVGIG (reference sequence). The CDR3 protein is CAWAPSMGTNEKLFF. The CDR3 nucleotides read TGTGCCTGGGCCCCCTCCATGGGGACTAATGAAAAACTGTTTTTT.

This chain links TRBV6-5 with TRBJ2-2, with D tentatively TRBD1 or TRBD2 (5 bases each). CDR1 is MNHEY and CDR2 is SVGAGI in the germline V gene. Trimming took 6 bases from V and 7 from J, leaving 18 bases between them. The CDR3 extends over 15 amino acids. The CDR3 reads CASSARGLDGGELFF. CDR3 in DNA: TGTGCCAGCAGCGCGAGGGGATTAGACGGCGGGGAGCTGTTTTTT.

V usage is TRBV6-5 and J usage is TRBJ1-3; 7 nucleotides line up with TRBD1. V lost 4 bases, J lost 2 bases, and 5 bases stayed unmatched. Germline V gene lookup returns CDR1 MNHEY and CDR2 SVGAGI. The CDR3 runs 15 residues. The CDR3 is CASSSAGTAGNTIYF. CDR3 bases: TGTGCCAGCAGTTCAGCCGGGACAGCTGGAAACACCATATATTTT.

J is TRBJ1-1 and V is TRBV6-5, with 11 bases that match TRBD1. From germline, CDR1 is MNHEY and CDR2 SVGAGI. V was pared by 5 bases and J by 5 bases, with 7 bases of the junction left unmatched. This CDR3 has 15 residues. The CDR3 reads CASSRRTGGLTEAFF. The CDR3 region has the DNA TGTGCCAGCAGTCGCCGGACAGGGGGCCTTACTGAAGCTTTCTTT.

The CDR3 loop is CASSGTSGASYEQYF. The CDR3 coding sequence is TGTGCCAGCAGCGGAACTAGCGGGGCTTCCTACGAGCAGTACTTC. The chain recombines TRBV7-2 with TRBJ2-7; TRBD2 matches 10 bases. The germline CDR1 and CDR2 sequences are SGHTA and FQGNSA. This CDR3 has 15 residues. V trimming: 5 bases; J trimming: 1 base; junction bases outside the gene matches: 5.

The chain couples TRBV7-8 to TRBJ2-3, with TRBD2 identical over 10 bases. Losses at the gene ends were 5 bases for V and 0 bases for J; bases not matched to a gene: 5. The CDR3 spans 16 residues. CDR1 and CDR2 (germline): SGHVS, FQNEAQ. The CDR3 here is CASSGGLAESTDTQYF. The CDR3 DNA follows: TGTGCCAGCAGCGGCGGACTAGCGGAAAGCACAGATACGCAGTATTTT.

V and J are TRBV5-1 and TRBJ2-1; TRBD2 aligns across 10 bases. The CDR3 contains 16 residues. Trimming removed 0 bases from V and 2 bases from J; junction bases left unmatched: 2. Germline V lookup: CDR1 SGHRS, CDR2 YFSETQ. CDR3 protein: CASSLDSGGTYNEQFF. In nucleotides, the CDR3 is TGCGCCAGCAGCTTGGATAGCGGGGGGACCTACAATGAGCAGTTCTTC.

As DNA, the CDR3 is TGTGCCAGCTCGCCCGCGCCACAGGGCAACACCGGGGAGCTGTTTTTT. Translating it yields CASSPAPQGNTGELFF. This chain links TRBV18 with TRBJ2-2; perhaps TRBD1 as D (6 bases). V lost 6 bases to trimming and J lost 2 bases, with 16 bases between them. The CDR3 runs 16 residues. In germline, CDR1 is KGHSH, CDR2 LQKENI.

The chain couples TRBV18 to TRBJ1-3; no clear D gene. Deletions cut 3 bases from V and 1 base from J, with 13 bases between. The CDR3 totals 16 residues. CDR1 is KGHSH and CDR2 is LQKENI in the germline V gene. The CDR3 DNA is TGTGCCAGCTCACCTCCCGCCGGGGATTCTGGAAACACCATATATTTT. Translating it yields CASSPPAGDSGNTIYF.

V usage is TRBV19 and J usage is TRBJ1-2; the D is unclear. Germline V lookup: CDR1 LNHDA, CDR2 SQIVND (reference sequence). V lost 2 bases and J 0 bases, leaving 13 bases between the germline ends. The CDR3 runs to 16 residues. The chain's CDR3 is CASSILPDRTNYGYTF. The CDR3 coding sequence is TGTGCCAGTAGTATACTCCCGGATCGGACTAACTATGGCTACACCTTC.

The V call is TRBV6-1, the J call TRBJ1-3; D gene uncertain. The V gene lost 3 bases and the J gene lost 2 bases, with 8 bases spanning the gap. The CDR3 extends over 14 amino acids. Germline-derived CDR1 and CDR2 are MNHNS and SASEGT. The chain's CDR3 is CASSDGFTGNTIYF. The CDR3 DNA follows: TGTGCCAGCAGTGACGGGTTTACTGGAAACACCATATATTTT.

This chain joins TRBV27 and TRBJ1-5, with a weak D call TRBD1 (5 bases). Trimming stripped 4 bases from V and 3 bases from J, with 13 bases between. The CDR3 consists of 15 residues. The germline CDR1 and CDR2 sequences are MNHEY and SMNVEV (reference sequence). This CDR3 reads CASSSRDGVNQPQHF. Here the CDR3 DNA reads TGTGCCAGCAGTTCCCGGGACGGAGTCAATCAGCCCCAGCATTTT.

V usage is TRBV29-1 and J usage is TRBJ1-2; 7 bases map to TRBD1. Germline V gene sequence: CDR1 SQVTM, CDR2 ANQGSEA. Trimming removed 0 bases from V and 6 bases from J; junction bases left unmatched: 4. The CDR3 has 13 amino acids. CDR3 DNA sequence: TGCAGCGTTGAAGATCGACAGGGCGATGGCTACACCTTC. It encodes CSVEDRQGDGYTF.

The chain is built from TRBV28 and TRBJ1-4; tentatively, D is TRBD1 (5 bases). The ends were cut back, 6 bases at V and 4 bases at J, with 9 bases in the middle. This CDR3 region has 13 residues. Germline assignment: CDR1 MDHEN and CDR2 SYDVKM. CDR3 protein: CASSPDSNEKLFF. The CDR3 DNA reads TGTGCCAGCAGCCCCGACAGTAATGAAAAACTGTTTTTT.

This rearrangement joins TRBV14 to TRBJ2-5; D not certain. Germline V CDR1 and CDR2: SGHDN, FVKESK. CDR3 size: 15 residues. The V gene lost 1 base and the J gene lost 5 bases, with 14 bases spanning the gap. CDR3 sequence (DNA): TGTGCCAGCAGCCAAGGATCTGCTTTGGGGGAGACCCAGTACTTC. Its protein is CASSQGSALGETQYF.

This rearrangement joins TRBV20-1 to TRBJ2-5; D is uncertain. The V end was cut by 5 bases, the J end by 1 base, with 8 bases between. The germline V gene encodes CDR1 DFQATT and CDR2 SNEGSKA (reference sequence). The CDR3 extends over 12 amino acids. This CDR3 reads CSAGATQETQYF. The CDR3 DNA reads as TGCAGTGCTGGTGCGACCCAAGAGACCCAGTACTTC.

V and J are TRBV7-9 and TRBJ1-1; D is unresolved. Looked up from germline, CDR1 is SEHNR and CDR2 is FQNEAQ (reference sequence). The CDR3 runs 14 residues. Trimming left V 4 bases short and J 5 bases short, with 14 bases between. This chain's CDR3 is CASSSPGVWTEAFF. The CDR3 DNA reads TGTGCCAGCAGCTCCCCCGGGGTCTGGACTGAAGCTTTCTTT.

The chain joins TRBV25-1 to TRBJ1-2; D not resolved. The CDR3 is made up of 12 amino acids. Germline loops: CDR1 MGHDK, CDR2 SYGVNS. Trimming shortened V by 2 bases and J by 3 bases, and 4 bases separated the two germline ends. The CDR3: CASSEGYYGYTF. The CDR3 bases are TGTGCCAGCAGTGAAGGGTACTATGGCTACACCTTC.

For this clone: The junction shows a germline mismatch at one end, possibly a read error. The genes are TRBV3-1 (or the pseudogene TRBV3-2) and TRBJ1-1, with 7 bases fitting TRBD1. Germline values: CDR1 LGHDT, CDR2 YNNKEL (reference sequence). There are 13 residues in the CDR3. The DNA for the CDR3 is TGTGCCAGCAGCAGCGAGCCCCAGACAGGGCAAACGTTT. This encodes CASSSEPQTGQTF.

The V call is TRBV21-1, the J call TRBJ2-3; the table's D gene call, TRBD2, was not cross checked with the DNA. TRBV21-1 is a listed pseudogene. The CDR3 covers 16 residues. CDR3 amino acids: CASSKVGGRGTDTQYF. DNA of the CDR3: TGTGCCAGCAGCAAAGTGGGGGGGCGCGGGACAGATACGCAGTATTTT.

The V call is TRBV19, the J call TRBJ2-3, with 8 positions matching TRBD1. The V and J ends lost 2 bases and 4 bases, in that order; junction bases with no gene match: 11. From germline, CDR1 is LNHDA and CDR2 SQIVND (reference sequence). This CDR3 contains 17 residues. For the CDR3, the DNA is TGTGCCAGTAGTATACCACGAGGGACAGGAGAGGCAGATACGCAGTATTTT. It translates to CASSIPRGTGEADTQYF.

J is TRBJ1-1 and V is TRBV18, with D possibly being TRBD1 (5 bases). CDR1 and CDR2 from the germline V gene are KGHSH and LQKENI. V lost 2 bases and J 1 base, leaving 11 bases between the germline ends. The CDR3 runs 15 residues. This CDR3 reads CASSPFTGSNTEAFF. The DNA for the CDR3 is TGTGCCAGCTCACCATTTACAGGATCGAACACTGAAGCTTTCTTT.

V and J are TRBV7-8 and TRBJ2-3, with 7 bases fitting TRBD1. V gave up 5 bases and J gave up 3 bases; unmatched junction bases: 11. The CDR3 runs 16 residues. Germline V gene data show CDR1 as SGHVS and CDR2 as FQNEAQ. The CDR3 reads CASSPRDSPWTDTQYF. The CDR3 DNA reads as TGTGCCAGCAGCCCACGGGACAGCCCCTGGACAGATACGCAGTATTTT.